These T cell receptor beta chains were read from a single sample in a study of T cells in Graves' hyperthyroidism and ophthalmopathy. One entry per CDR3 protein, called by TCRdb with MiXCR from the multiplex PCR reads. The sample has a few hundred thousand distinct CDR3 sequences; around 16% are singletons. Sequenced input: blood. These receptors originate from a woman between 18 and 29 years old with Graves' hyperthyroidism that later progressed to Graves' ophthalmopathy. CDR3s leave out the opening cysteine and the closing phenylalanine or tryptophan. Each record gives: J gene, V gene, CDR3 protein.

J: TRBJ2-7; V: TRBV28; CDR3: ASSFYRVGYEQY
J: TRBJ1-4; V: TRBV28; CDR3: ASSHNRVSNEKLF
J: TRBJ2-7; V: TRBV6-2/TRBV6-3; CDR3: ASSYSIFGRVPKYEQY
J: TRBJ2-1; V: TRBV18; CDR3: ASSRARRVTYNEQF
J: TRBJ2-7; V: TRBV6-2/TRBV6-3; CDR3: ASTLGPGLAGETDEQY
J: TRBJ1-1; V: TRBV7-9; CDR3: ASSLDCIGCRWNTEAF
J: TRBJ1-2; V: TRBV5-8; CDR3: ASSLVYGEDYGYT
J: TRBJ2-7; V: TRBV19; CDR3: ASSIAAGNSYEQY
J: TRBJ2-1; V: TRBV20-1; CDR3: SARDLSSGRTNSYNEQF
J: TRBJ2-1; V: TRBV18; CDR3: ASSPGVEQF
J: TRBJ2-7; V: TRBV2; CDR3: ASSDPIYEQY
J: TRBJ2-2; V: TRBV7-8; CDR3: ASSLVGRGRDRSGELF
J: TRBJ2-1; V: TRBV6-1; CDR3: ASSGTSGSNEQF
J: TRBJ1-5; V: TRBV19; CDR3: ASSIGGREPQH
J: TRBJ1-1; V: TRBV29-1; CDR3: SVSEGGNTEAF
J: TRBJ2-3; V: TRBV11-2; CDR3: ASSPIAGDSDTQY
J: TRBJ2-1; V: TRBV28; CDR3: ASSLSGTSSREQF
J: TRBJ2-1; V: TRBV7-6; CDR3: ASSLAAEAYNEQF
J: TRBJ2-4; V: TRBV27; CDR3: ASFSIGSLNKNIQY
J: TRBJ2-2; V: TRBV20-1; CDR3: SASYPLPGRAPGELF
J: TRBJ2-7; V: TRBV5-4; CDR3: ASRKREDYEQY
J: TRBJ2-2; V: TRBV5-6; CDR3: ASSRGGSGITGELF
J: TRBJ2-7; V: TRBV28; CDR3: ASSLRTGRGNEQY
J: TRBJ2-7; V: TRBV20-1; CDR3: SARDVTGRPHEQY
J: TRBJ1-1; V: TRBV11-2; CDR3: ASEHRGLMNTEAF
J: TRBJ1-6; V: TRBV7-9; CDR3: ASSFTFGLRDSPLH
J: TRBJ1-1; V: TRBV9; CDR3: ASSGGQGRKGNTEAF